This section outlines one T cell receptor beta chain sequence together with its context. The data were obtained in a study of T cell changes during pregnancy in multiple sclerosis. V lost 4 bases, J lost 4 bases, and 6 bases stayed unmatched. The germline V gene encodes CDR1 SEHNR and CDR2 FQNEAQ (reference sequence). This CDR3 region has 15 residues. The table came from immunoSEQ multiplex PCR; TCRdb's copy has only in-frame clones and leaves some out. The sample shows about 64,000 clones, around 96% of them seen only once. The sequenced sample was CD8+ T cells from peripheral blood mononuclear cells, obtained after pregnancy. The TCR sequence derives from a female donor with multiple sclerosis, enrolled in a pregnancy study. This rearrangement joins TRBV7-9 to TRBJ2-7; TRBD1 aligns across 11 bases. The CDR3 region is CASSSTDRGRYEQYF. The DNA for the CDR3 is TGTGCCAGCAGCTCGACGGACAGGGGGCGATACGAGCAGTACTTC. Supplemented by reference TRBV7-9 and TRBJ2-7, the full variable domain reads DTGVSQNPRHKITKRGQNVTFRCDPISEHNRLYWYRQTLGQGPEFLTYFQNEAQLEKSRLLSDRFSAERPKGSFSTLEIQRTEQGDSAMYLCASSSTDRGRYEQYFGPGTRLTVT.